This T cell receptor (beta chain) came from a study of T cells after yellow fever vaccination. Notes on the study in general: The secondary response peaked faster, at day 5 versus 15, but was weaker. Detected again after the booster were most primary-vaccination clones, at approximately 96% CD4 and approximately 90% CD8.

To note about this clonotype: What it recognizes is unknown.

TCRdb ran MiXCR on the 5' RACE reads and lists one entry per CDR3 protein. This repertoire shows roughly 300,000 distinct CDR3 sequences, 8.1% found once; its top ten account for approximately 16%. J gave up 4 bases and V 4 bases, and 9 bases lay outside the gene matches. The CDR3 sequence is 15 residues long. The sample in question was PBMCs, obtained roughly seven weeks after the first yellow fever vaccination. This sequence joins TRBV12-3 or TRBV12-4 and TRBJ1-2; 7 bases fit TRBD1. The sequence was collected from a man aged 18 to 29 who received the YFV17D yellow fever vaccine. The CDR3 protein is CASSWVPGTAYGYTF. The CDR3 bases are TGTGCCAGCAGTTGGGTACCCGGGACAGCCTATGGCTACACCTTC.